The subject of this entry is one T cell receptor (beta chain). Its target is unknown. This specimen comes from a study of T cells after yellow fever vaccination. On the study more broadly: SMART-Seq v4 Ultra Low Input handled preparation of low-cell-number fractions. General study points: Primary-vaccination clones mostly resurfaced post-booster (less than 98% CD4, roughly 90% CD8).

Germline V gene lookup returns CDR1 SGHNT and CDR2 YYREEE (reference sequence). V was clipped by 4 bases and J by 2 bases, with 8 bases between them. The CDR3 is made up of 13 amino acids. TCRdb recomputed calls from the 5' RACE reads with MiXCR, one row per CDR3 protein. The sample holds almost 600,000 distinct CDR3 sequences; approximately 13% are singletons and the top ten take 11% to 15%. This sequence joins TRBV5-4 and TRBJ2-3; no clear D. The clonotype originates from a man in his thirties or forties who received the YFV17D yellow fever vaccine. This specimen consisted of PBMCs, obtained on the day of the yellow fever booster vaccination. The CDR3 protein is CASSPLHTDTQYF. The CDR3, as DNA: TGTGCCAGCAGCCCCCTACACACAGATACGCAGTATTTT.